This TCR beta chain was sequenced for a study of neurological immune-mediated disorders. Via MiXCR, TCRdb re-called the 5' RACE reads, giving one row per CDR3 protein. The data show 66,000 or so distinct CDR3 sequences, nearly 3.5% seen once. The CDR3 covers 18 residues. Germline-derived CDR1 and CDR2 are KGHSH and LQKENI. The V end lost 0 bases, the J end lost 0 bases, and 14 bases lay between the germline ends. Ten or more counts support this clonotype. This rearrangement joins TRBV18 to TRBJ1-4; D possibly corresponds to TRBD1 (5 bases). The receptor was derived from a man in his forties or fifties with multiple sclerosis. The sequencing sample was made of PBMCs. The CDR3 region has the DNA TGTGCCAGCTCACCACCGACCCAGGGACGTGCAACTAATGAAAAACTGTTTTTT. Translation: CASSPPTQGRATNEKLFF. The full variable domain, rest sourced from reference TRBV18 and TRBJ1-4, is NAGVMQNPRHLVRRRGQEARLRCSPMKGHSHVYWYRQLPEEGLKFMVYLQKENIIDESGMPKERFSAEFPKEGPSILRIQQVVRGDSAAYFCASSPPTQGRATNEKLFFGSGTQLSVL.